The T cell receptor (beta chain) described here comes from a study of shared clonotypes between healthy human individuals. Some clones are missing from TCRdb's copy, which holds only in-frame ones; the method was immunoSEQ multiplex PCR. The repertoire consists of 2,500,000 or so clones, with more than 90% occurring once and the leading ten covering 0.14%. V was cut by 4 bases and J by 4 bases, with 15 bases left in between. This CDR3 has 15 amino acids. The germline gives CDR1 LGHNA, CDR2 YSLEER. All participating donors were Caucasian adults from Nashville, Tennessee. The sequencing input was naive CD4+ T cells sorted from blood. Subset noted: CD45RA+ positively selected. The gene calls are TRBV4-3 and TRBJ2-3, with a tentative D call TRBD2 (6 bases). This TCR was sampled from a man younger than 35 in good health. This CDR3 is CASSPFYGRADTQYF. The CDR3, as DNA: TGCGCCAGCAGCCCCTTTTACGGGAGAGCAGATACGCAGTATTTT.